The present T cell receptor beta chain was sequenced within a study of identical twins. Study-level points and caveats: Modeled out-of-frame TCR alpha sharing in monozygotic twins fell below observed levels. Abundant cord blood beta clonotypes carried fewer insertions; memory repertoires showed none. Out-of-frame beta chain sequences displayed weaker excess sharing between twins. When twins shared out-of-frame alpha sequences, those sequences had excess low generation probability.

The sample holds many counts of this clonotype. What it binds is unknown. TCRdb fed the 5' RACE reads into MiXCR, producing one record per CDR3 protein. Here the sample spans 420,000 or so distinct CDR3 sequences, less than 20% being singletons. CDR3 length: 17 amino acids. Germline CDR1 reads SGHTA; CDR2 reads FQGTGA. Between the trimmed V and J ends, which lost 5 bases and 6 bases, there was a span of 23 bases. The clonotype originates from a man aged 50 or older in good health. The V gene is TRBV7-3, the J gene TRBJ2-1; D unresolved. The specimen sequenced was naive T cells sorted from blood. CDR3 DNA: TGTGCCAGCAGCCCAGCGTCCCTGTTGGGTAGCTCCAATGAGCAGTTCTTC. Amino acids: CASSPASLLGSSNEQFF. The full variable domain, rest sourced from reference TRBV7-3 and TRBJ2-1, is GAGVSQTPSNKVTEKGKYVELRCDPISGHTALYWYRQSLGQGPEFLIYFQGTGAADDSGLPNDRFFAVRPEGSVSTLKIQRTERGDSAVYLCASSPASLLGSSNEQFFGPGTRLTVL.